Shown below are 19 T cell receptor beta chains from a single sample sequenced in a study of cytomegalovirus exposure and HLA in healthy donors. The PCR ran on 60 Vbeta and 13 Jbeta primers. Sequencing used immunoSEQ multiplex PCR; TCRdb keeps in-frame clones, though not all of them. The top ten hold 5.2% of the sample, which has approximately 99,000 clones, 81% seen once. Sequenced: PBMCs. The receptors were sampled from a man aged 40-49 years in good health and CMV-seropositive.

This chain uses TRBV28 with TRBJ1-5; D perhaps matches TRBD1 (5 bases). The CDR3 is made up of 13 amino acids. V was clipped by 10 bases and J by 9 bases, with 19 bases between them. CDR1 and CDR2 (germline): MDHEN, SYDVKM. Here the CDR3 reads CATSQGSFRPQHF. The CDR3 DNA is TGTGCCACCTCGCAGGGCAGTTTTAGGCCCCAGCATTTT.

This clone was seen a few times. The chain uses TRBV5-1 and TRBJ2-5; D unclear. The germline V and J ends were trimmed by 0 bases and 4 bases, with 7 bases remaining between them. The CDR3 is 13 amino acids. The germline V gene encodes CDR1 SGHRS and CDR2 YFSETQ. DNA for the CDR3: TGCGCCAGCAGCTTGGGCAGTCGAGAGACCCAGTACTTC. It is translated as CASSLGSRETQYF. The full variable domain, with the rest looked up from reference TRBV5-1 and TRBJ2-5, is KAGVTQTPRYLIKTRGQQVTLSCSPISGHRSVSWYQQTPGQGLQFLFEYFSETQRNKGNFPGRFSGRQFSNSRSEMNVSTLELGDSALYLCASSLGSRETQYFGPGTRLLVL.

To note about this clone: The junction and the germline gene differ at one end; a read error may be behind it. The genes are TRBV7-9 and TRBJ2-7; 8 nucleotides match TRBD2. Germline values: CDR1 SEHNR, CDR2 FQNEAQ (reference sequence). The CDR3 covers 13 residues. CDR3: CSSSLSGGNEQYF. DNA of the CDR3: TGTTCCAGCAGCTTATCGGGAGGGAACGAGCAGTACTTC.

CDR3 amino acids: CASSFEGSETQYF. The CDR3 DNA is TGTGCCAGCAGCTTCGAGGGTAGCGAGACCCAGTACTTC. The chain carries TRBV7-2 and TRBJ2-5, with D maybe TRBD2 (5 bases). There are 13 residues in the CDR3. Trimming pared 3 bases from V and 5 bases from J, leaving 10 bases between. Germline CDR1 reads SGHTA; CDR2 reads FQGNSA.

V gene TRBV7-9 combines with J gene TRBJ1-6; D unclear. Germline V gives CDR1 SEHNR, CDR2 FQNEAQ (reference sequence). Trimming took 5 bases from V and 10 from J, leaving 12 bases between them. The CDR3 runs 13 residues. The CDR3 spells CASSTIGGSPLHF. The CDR3 DNA sequence: TGTGCCAGCAGCACCATAGGCGGGTCACCCCTCCACTTT.

The J gene is TRBJ1-6, the V gene TRBV5-4; 7 bases line up with TRBD1. The length of the CDR3 is 14 residues. CDR1 is SGHNT and CDR2 is YYREEE in the germline V gene (reference sequence). The ends lost 3 bases at V and 8 bases at J; junction bases unmatched: 5. The CDR3 loop is CASSSLGQDSPLHF. CDR3 nucleotides: TGTGCCAGCAGCTCCCTAGGACAGGATTCACCCCTCCACTTT.

The genes are TRBV11-2 and TRBJ2-3; 8 nucleotides line up with TRBD1. The CDR3 runs to 16 residues. V dropped 1 base and J dropped 5; count of bases not matched to a gene: 8. Per the germline V gene, CDR1 is SGHAT and CDR2 is FQNNGV. The CDR3 loop is CASSLGRGLMLDTQYF. CDR3 coding DNA: TGTGCCAGCAGCTTAGGCAGGGGGCTGATGTTAGATACGCAGTATTTT.

Only a few counts were recorded for this clone. The chain employs TRBV5-1 and TRBJ2-3; 12 nucleotides agree with TRBD2. From germline, CDR1 is SGHRS and CDR2 YFSETQ. Unmatched junction bases numbered 1, after V lost 2 bases and J lost 3 bases. The CDR3 sequence is 15 residues long. The CDR3 loop is CASSFGLAGTDTQYF. For the CDR3, the DNA is TGCGCCAGCAGCTTCGGACTAGCGGGGACAGATACGCAGTATTTT.

The CDR3 DNA reads as TGCGCCAGCAGCTTGGCCCTGACAGGGTTTGATGGCGAGCAGTACTTC. It specifies CASSLALTGFDGEQYF. The chain couples TRBV5-1 to TRBJ2-7, with 7 positions matching TRBD1. CDR3 length equals 16 residues. Germline CDR1 reads SGHRS; CDR2 reads YFSETQ. With 0 bases clipped from V and 6 bases from J, the junction kept 12 bases outside the gene matches.

This chain uses TRBV5-8 with TRBJ2-3; D remains unclear. Trimming shortened V by 7 bases and J by 2 bases, and 11 bases separated the two germline ends. Germline V CDR1 and CDR2: SGHTS, YDEGEE. The CDR3 is made up of 13 amino acids. CDR3 sequence (DNA): TGTGCCAGCCGCCGGGTGTCCACAGATACGCAGTATTTT. Residues: CASRRVSTDTQYF.

This sequence joins TRBV5-1 and TRBJ2-7, with D possibly being TRBD2 (5 bases). This CDR3 is 16 amino acids long. The germline gives CDR1 SGHRS, CDR2 YFSETQ. Trimming cost V 0 bases and J 4 bases, with 17 bases left between them. The CDR3 DNA follows: TGCGCCAGCAGCTTGGACGTGGGAGTTGGTTATTACGAGCAGTACTTC. Residues: CASSLDVGVGYYEQYF.

The V and J genes are TRBV30 and TRBJ2-2, with TRBD2 matching over 7 bases. Germline-derived CDR1 and CDR2 are GTSNPN and SVGIG (reference sequence). The CDR3 extends over 13 amino acids. J lost 5 bases, V lost 5 bases, and 5 bases had no gene match. The CDR3 region is CAWVPGGTGELFF. In nucleotides, the CDR3 is TGTGCCTGGGTTCCGGGGGGTACCGGGGAGCTGTTTTTT.

The CDR3 region is CASSLSGFHTEAFF. The CDR3 DNA sequence: TGTGCCAGCAGTTTGTCGGGGTTTCACACTGAAGCTTTCTTT. This sequence joins TRBV28 and TRBJ1-1; D uncertain. The CDR3 totals 14 residues. Per germline, CDR1 MDHEN and CDR2 SYDVKM. The ends were cut back, 3 bases at V and 3 bases at J, with 11 bases in the middle.

V is TRBV5-5 and J is TRBJ2-7, with no clear D. This CDR3 region has 14 residues. Germline V lookup: CDR1 SGHKS, CDR2 YYEKEE (reference sequence). V lost 1 base, J lost 2 bases, and 10 bases lay in between. CDR3 sequence (DNA): TGTGCCAGCAGCTTGATAGTCAACCCCTACGAGCAGTACTTC. Protein product: CASSLIVNPYEQYF.

The V call is TRBV2, the J call TRBJ2-2; maybe TRBD1 (6 bases). The CDR3 totals 15 residues. The V gene's germline CDR1 is SNHLY and CDR2 FYNNEI. V was shortened by 6 bases and J by 8 bases, with 19 bases between the two germline ends. CDR3 DNA sequence: TGTGCCAGCAGCCTTCGAGGCCAAGGGGGTGGGGAGCTGTTTTTT. As protein: CASSLRGQGGGELFF.

This chain links TRBV6-1 with TRBJ2-1, with TRBD1 matching 7 bases. J gave up 4 bases and V 4 bases, and 13 bases lay outside the gene matches. CDR1 is MNHNS and CDR2 is SASEGT in the germline V gene. This CDR3 is 17 amino acids long. The CDR3 DNA follows: TGTGCCAGCAGTGCGCCGACAGGGATGGGACCTTACAATGAGCAGTTCTTC. This translates into CASSAPTGMGPYNEQFF.

The chain is built from TRBV7-2 and TRBJ1-2; D not certain. The V and J ends lost 1 base and 0 bases respectively, with 3 bases between them. This CDR3 has 13 amino acids. Germline CDR1 and CDR2: SGHTA and FQGNSA. DNA for the CDR3: TGTGCCAGCAGCTTAGAGCCTAACTATGGCTACACCTTC. It specifies CASSLEPNYGYTF. The variable domain in full, with the rest retrieved from reference TRBV7-2 and TRBJ1-2, is GAGVSQSPSNKVTEKGKDVELRCDPISGHTALYWYRQSLGQGLEFLIYFQGNSAPDKSGLPSDRFSAERTGGSVSTLTIQRTQQEDSAVYLCASSLEPNYGYTFGSGTRLTVV.

This clone has a single count. The rearrangement uses TRBV29-1 and TRBJ2-1; 9 positions match TRBD2. Trimming removed 6 bases from V and 8 bases from J; junction bases left unmatched: 5. The germline V gene encodes CDR1 SQVTM and CDR2 ANQGSEA. This CDR3 has 12 residues. DNA of the CDR3: TGCAGCGTCCCTAGCGGGAACGATGAGCAGTTCTTC. The encoded protein is CSVPSGNDEQFF.

This chain joins TRBV28 and TRBJ1-5, with 8 bases matching TRBD1. Germline CDR1 reads MDHEN; CDR2 reads SYDVKM. The V gene end was trimmed by 6 bases and the J gene end by 2 bases; junction bases not matched to a gene: 9. The CDR3 is made up of 16 amino acids. The CDR3 is CASSLLGGQGNQPQHF. CDR3 coding DNA: TGTGCCAGCAGCCTCTTGGGGGGACAGGGCAATCAGCCCCAGCATTTT.